Presented here are 11 T cell receptor beta chains from one specimen sequenced in a study of blood T cell repertoires in COVID-19. Sequencing used immunoSEQ multiplex PCR; TCRdb keeps in-frame clones, though not all of them. Here the sample spans roughly 500,000 clones, 89% being singletons. Sequences were obtained from peripheral blood. These receptors were obtained from a man aged 18 to 30 with COVID-19, enrolled during active disease.

V is TRBV13 and J is TRBJ1-1, with no clear D. The CDR3 has 13 amino acids. Germline V gene data show CDR1 as PRHDT and CDR2 as FYEKMQ (reference sequence). Trimming shortened V by 4 bases and J by 3 bases, and 9 bases separated the two germline ends. CDR3 region: CASSSTGYTEAFF. The CDR3, as DNA: TGTGCCAGCAGCTCGACGGGGTACACTGAAGCTTTCTTT.

This chain links TRBV3-1 (or the pseudogene TRBV3-2) with TRBJ2-5, with D perhaps matching TRBD2 (5 bases). CDR3 size: 15 residues. V gave up 1 base and J gave up 1 base, with 10 bases separating them. CDR1 is LGHDT and CDR2 is YNNKEL in the germline V gene (reference sequence). CDR3 in DNA: TGTGCCAGCAGCCAAGCCGGGGTCGGCCAAGAGACCCAGTACTTC. Protein product: CASSQAGVGQETQYF.

This clone was picked up a small number of times. The chain links TRBV6-2 or TRBV6-3 to TRBJ2-3, with TRBD2 matching over 8 bases. Unmatched junction bases numbered 8, after V lost 6 bases and J lost 6 bases. In germline, CDR1 is MNHEY, CDR2 SVGEGT. The CDR3 covers 14 residues. In DNA form, the CDR3 reads TGTGCCAGCAGCCCGGGGGGGGGAGCTGATACGCAGTATTTT. Its translation is CASSPGGGADTQYF.

This clone was found once. The chain joins TRBV5-1 to TRBJ1-5; unclear D gene. CDR1 and CDR2 from the germline V gene are SGHRS and YFSETQ. The length of the CDR3 is 15 residues. V gave up 0 bases and J gave up 6 bases, with 13 bases separating them. The CDR3 reads CASSLEAGVGQPQHF. Here the CDR3 DNA reads TGCGCCAGCAGCTTGGAAGCGGGCGTGGGTCAGCCCCAGCATTTT. Based on the CDR3 plus reference TRBV5-1 and TRBJ1-5, the full variable domain is KAGVTQTPRYLIKTRGQQVTLSCSPISGHRSVSWYQQTPGQGLQFLFEYFSETQRNKGNFPGRFSGRQFSNSRSEMNVSTLELGDSALYLCASSLEAGVGQPQHFGDGTRLSIL.

This chain links TRBV12-5 with TRBJ1-6; 7 nucleotides line up with TRBD1. V dropped 2 bases and J dropped 9; count of bases not matched to a gene: 13. Germline V lookup: CDR1 LGHNT, CDR2 FRNRAP. The CDR3 is 17 residues long. The CDR3 bases are TGTGCTAGTGGTTTGACGTACCTACAGGGGATAGTTTCACCCCTCCACTTT. Translating it yields CASGLTYLQGIVSPLHF.

The chain joins TRBV5-4 to TRBJ2-2; D ambiguous. The CDR3 loop spans 13 amino acids. The V gene lost 1 base and the J gene lost 6 bases, with 7 bases spanning the gap. Germline V gives CDR1 SGHNT, CDR2 YYREEE (reference sequence). Here the CDR3 reads CASSLRDPGELFF. In DNA form, the CDR3 reads TGTGCCAGCAGCTTGAGAGATCCCGGGGAGCTGTTTTTT.

This clone was seen more than once but under ten times. The V gene is TRBV19, the J gene TRBJ1-2, with TRBD1 as a possible D gene (5 bases). The CDR3 contains 12 residues. The V gene lost 4 bases and the J gene lost 8 bases, with 11 bases spanning the gap. Looked up from germline, CDR1 is LNHDA and CDR2 is SQIVND (reference sequence). The CDR3 loop is CASSTGLVGYTF. As DNA, the CDR3 is TGTGCCAGTAGTACAGGGCTCGTCGGCTACACCTTC.

The CDR3: CASSFTSGEQYF. CDR3 in DNA: TGCGCCAGCAGCTTTACCTCGGGGGAGCAGTACTTC. The rearrangement uses TRBV5-1 and TRBJ2-7; tentatively, D is TRBD2 (5 bases). Germline-derived CDR1 and CDR2 are SGHRS and YFSETQ. The CDR3 contains 12 residues. V dropped 2 bases and J dropped 7 bases, with 10 bases sitting between them.

The chain couples TRBV24-1 to TRBJ2-3, with D tentatively TRBD2 (5 bases). Trimming took off 4 bases at V and 4 bases at J, with 8 bases between the two ends. The germline V gene encodes CDR1 KGHDR and CDR2 SFDVKD. This CDR3 is 13 amino acids long. The CDR3 loop is CATSDRRADTQYF. The CDR3 coding sequence is TGTGCCACCAGTGACAGGCGGGCAGATACGCAGTATTTT.

The CDR3 loop is CASSLVVGHTNEQFF. The CDR3 DNA reads as TGCGCCAGCAGCTTAGTAGTAGGACACACGAATGAGCAGTTCTTC. This chain connects TRBV5-1 to TRBJ2-1; possibly TRBD1 for D (5 bases). In germline, CDR1 is SGHRS, CDR2 YFSETQ. V lost 2 bases and J lost 7, with 16 bases in between. CDR3 length: 15 amino acids.

The chain couples TRBV9 to TRBJ2-3; TRBD2 matches at 7 bases. Per germline, CDR1 SGDLS and CDR2 YYNGEE. V was clipped by 2 bases and J by 6 bases; unmatched bases: 15. The length of the CDR3 is 17 residues. CDR3: CASSVTQTRAGTDTQYF. CDR3 nucleotides: TGTGCCAGCAGCGTTACGCAAACCAGAGCGGGAACCGATACGCAGTATTTT.